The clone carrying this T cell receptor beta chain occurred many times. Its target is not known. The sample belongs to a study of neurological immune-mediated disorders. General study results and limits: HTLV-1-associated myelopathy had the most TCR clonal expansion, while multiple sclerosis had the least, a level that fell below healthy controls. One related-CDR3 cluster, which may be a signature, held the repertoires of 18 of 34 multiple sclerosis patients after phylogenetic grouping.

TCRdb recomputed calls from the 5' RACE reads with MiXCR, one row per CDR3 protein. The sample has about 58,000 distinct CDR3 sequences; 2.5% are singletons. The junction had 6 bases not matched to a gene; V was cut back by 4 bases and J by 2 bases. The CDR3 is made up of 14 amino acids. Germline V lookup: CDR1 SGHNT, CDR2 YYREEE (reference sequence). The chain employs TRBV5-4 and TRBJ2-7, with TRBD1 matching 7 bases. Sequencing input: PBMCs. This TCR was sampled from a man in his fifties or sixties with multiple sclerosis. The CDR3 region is CASSQGQTAYEQYF. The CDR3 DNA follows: TGTGCCAGCAGCCAGGGACAGACCGCCTACGAGCAGTACTTC. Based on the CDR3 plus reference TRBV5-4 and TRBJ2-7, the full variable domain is ETGVTQSPTHLIKTRGQQVTLRCSSQSGHNTVSWYQQALGQGPQFIFQYYREEENGRGNFPPRFSGLQFPNYSSELNVNALELDDSALYLCASSQGQTAYEQYFGPGTRLTVT.